Below, 8 T cell receptor beta chains from the same sample are listed, as sequenced in a study of blood T cell repertoires in COVID-19. Using immunoSEQ multiplex PCR, the repertoire was profiled, and TCRdb retains in-frame clones only, with some absent. Of more than 150,000 clones in the sample, around 86% were seen once. Sequencing was performed on peripheral blood. These receptors were obtained from a man in his 60s with acute or convalescent COVID-19.

CDR3 sequence: CASRQGRTGELFF. The CDR3 bases are TGTGCCAGCAGACAGGGGAGGACCGGGGAGCTGTTTTTT. The chain has TRBV6-5 and TRBJ2-2, with D possibly TRBD1 on 7 matching bases. This CDR3 has 13 residues. The germline V and J ends were trimmed by 6 bases and 5 bases, with 10 bases remaining between them. Germline CDR1 reads MNHEY; CDR2 reads SVGAGI.

A few counts support this clone. One end of the junction is discordant with germline, which a read error may explain. The V call is TRBV7-7, the J call TRBJ2-5; TRBD1 agrees at 10 bases. Germline-derived CDR1 and CDR2 are SSHAT and FNYEAQ (reference sequence). CDR3 size: 15 residues. The CDR3 loop reads CASSPPGTGVETQYF. CDR3 coding DNA: TGTGCTAGCAGCCCGCCCGGGACAGGGGTGGAGACCCAGTACTTC.

The genes are TRBV28 and TRBJ1-4; no reliable D call. The CDR3 consists of 14 residues. Trimming cost V 5 bases and J 0 bases, with 7 bases left between them. From germline, CDR1 is MDHEN and CDR2 SYDVKM. CDR3 DNA sequence: TGTGCCAGCAGTAGCCAGGCAACTAATGAAAAACTGTTTTTT. Amino acid sequence: CASSSQATNEKLFF.

V usage is TRBV28 and J usage is TRBJ1-6; D is possibly TRBD1 (6 bases). The length of the CDR3 is 15 residues. V dropped 3 bases and J dropped 5 bases, with 11 bases sitting between them. Germline lookup yields CDR1 MDHEN and CDR2 SYDVKM. For the CDR3, the DNA is TGTGCCAGCAGTTTTGGGACAAGGAATAATTCACCCCTCCACTTT. Translated: CASSFGTRNNSPLHF.

V usage is TRBV10-2 and J usage is TRBJ1-5; 7 positions match TRBD1. Germline trimming cut 7 bases from V and 2 bases from J; bases unmatched to any gene: 2. CDR3 length equals 13 residues. From germline, CDR1 is WSHSY and CDR2 SAAADI. In nucleotides, the CDR3 is TGCGCCAGCAAAGGACAGGGCAATCAGCCCCAGCATTTT. It yields the protein CASKGQGNQPQHF.

The chain uses TRBV14 and TRBJ2-7; D might be TRBD2 (5 bases). Germline-derived CDR1 and CDR2 are SGHDN and FVKESK. This CDR3 region has 16 residues. V lost 0 bases and J 3 bases, leaving 15 bases between the germline ends. The CDR3 nucleotides read TGTGCCAGCAGCCAAGACCCCGGGGTGGGGAACTACGAGCAGTACTTC. Translating it yields CASSQDPGVGNYEQYF.

This clone showed up just once. V usage is TRBV19 and J usage is TRBJ1-2; TRBD1 agrees at 7 bases. Germline-derived CDR1 and CDR2 are LNHDA and SQIVND (reference sequence). J gave up 4 bases and V 5 bases, and 10 bases lay outside the gene matches. The CDR3 has 15 residues. Here the CDR3 DNA reads TGTGCCAGTAGTTCGACGACAGGGTCTGGCTATGGCTACACCTTC. Amino acids: CASSSTTGSGYGYTF. Full variable domain (remainder filled in from reference TRBV19 and TRBJ1-2): DGGITQSPKYLFRKEGQNVTLSCEQNLNHDAMYWYRQDPGQGLRLIYYSQIVNDFQKGDIAEGYSVSREKKESFPLTVTSAQKNPTAFYLCASSSTTGSGYGYTFGSGTRLTVV.

The chain joins TRBV28 to TRBJ1-5; possibly TRBD1 for D (6 bases). This CDR3 comprises 16 residues. Germline V gene data show CDR1 as MDHEN and CDR2 as SYDVKM. V dropped 3 bases and J dropped 5 bases, with 17 bases sitting between them. This CDR3 is CASSLGTRGGYQPQHF. CDR3 DNA: TGTGCCAGCAGTTTGGGGACAAGGGGGGGCTATCAGCCCCAGCATTTT.